Following are 26 T cell receptor beta chains from one sample sequenced in a study (dated by TCRdb to the mid-2010s). The library relied on 5' RACE. Sequencing instrument: Illumina MiSeq. Through fastp at Q25 and MiXCR, TCRdb rebuilt clones from the public reads, retaining in-frame beta chains. For every CDR3 protein sequence, its rows merge into one entry that carries the most common genes and DNA. Across this sample there are more than 8,000 distinct CDR3 sequences, with roughly 25% seen only once. Roughly 3.2% of the sample is in the top ten clones. Tregs were isolated as CD4+CD25+CD127-/low cells. The material sequenced was Tregs sorted from blood. These receptors were taken from a female donor with breast cancer.

This chain links TRBV30 with TRBJ2-6, with D unresolved. Germline V gene sequence: CDR1 GTSNPN, CDR2 SVGIG (reference sequence). The CDR3 length is 13 residues. V lost 5 bases to trimming and J lost 1 base, with 6 bases between them. The CDR3 protein is CAWQVSGANVLTF. The CDR3 DNA follows: TGTGCCTGGCAGGTTTCTGGGGCCAACGTCCTGACTTTC.

Relative to its sample, this clonotype is large (0.1 to 1%). The chain employs TRBV7-8 and TRBJ2-1; maybe TRBD1 (6 bases). Per germline, CDR1 SGHVS and CDR2 FQNEAQ. This CDR3 is built from 13 residues. V was clipped by 5 bases and J by 6 bases, with 11 bases between them. The DNA for the CDR3 is TGTGCCAGCAGCCACGGGACAATCAATGAGCAGTTCTTC. Translated, it gives CASSHGTINEQFF.

By proportion, this clonotype is medium-sized. This rearrangement joins TRBV7-6 to TRBJ1-5; D might be TRBD1 (5 bases). The ends were cut back, 0 bases at V and 2 bases at J, with 11 bases in the middle. Per germline, CDR1 SGHVS and CDR2 FNYEAQ. The CDR3 consists of 16 residues. The CDR3 sequence is CASSLAGARGNQPQHF. In DNA form, the CDR3 reads TGTGCCAGCAGCTTAGCAGGGGCGAGGGGCAATCAGCCCCAGCATTTT.

This clonotype has a count of ten or more. This rearrangement joins TRBV6-6 to TRBJ2-1, with 9 bases fitting TRBD2. Trimming cost V 0 bases and J 2 bases; bases outside gene matches: 5. This CDR3 has 17 residues. Germline values: CDR1 MNHNY, CDR2 SVGAGI (reference sequence). The CDR3 DNA sequence: TGTGCCAGCAGTTACTCTGATGGCGGGAGGGCCTACAATGAGCAGTTCTTC. This translates into CASSYSDGGRAYNEQFF.

The sample holds many counts of this clonotype. The rearrangement joins TRBV6-5 to TRBJ2-1, with a possible D match to TRBD1 (6 bases). The germline V and J ends were trimmed by 0 bases and 2 bases, with 8 bases remaining between them. The CDR3 extends over 15 amino acids. CDR1 is MNHEY, CDR2 SVGAGI, per germline. The CDR3 loop is CASSYSRGAYNEQFF. The CDR3 DNA follows: TGTGCCAGCAGTTACTCCAGGGGCGCCTACAATGAGCAGTTCTTC.

Ten or more counts support this clonotype. The chain uses TRBV7-2 and TRBJ1-5, with TRBD1 matching 8 bases. Per germline, CDR1 SGHTA and CDR2 FQGNSA. V trimming: 1 base; J trimming: 5 bases; junction bases outside the gene matches: 10. CDR3 length equals 17 residues. CDR3 bases: TGTGCCAGCAGCTTAGGGCACAGGGGGATACACCATCAGCCCCAGCATTTT. Protein: CASSLGHRGIHHQPQHF.

V usage is TRBV29-1 and J usage is TRBJ1-1; 7 bases agree with TRBD1. V gave up 4 bases and J gave up 5 bases; unmatched junction bases: 10. Germline lookup yields CDR1 SQVTM and CDR2 ANQGSEA. The CDR3 length is 14 residues. The CDR3 region has the DNA TGCAGCGTTGTTAGAGGGGGCGTTTCAACTGAAGCTTTCTTT. The encoded protein is CSVVRGGVSTEAFF.

This clonotype ranks as medium-sized. The chain employs TRBV4-1 and TRBJ2-1; 9 bases fit TRBD2. The CDR3 has 15 amino acids. The junction had 4 bases not matched to a gene; V was cut back by 1 base and J by 6 bases. Germline V gives CDR1 MGHRA, CDR2 YSYEKL. The CDR3 region is CASSQARLAVNEQFF. The CDR3, as DNA: TGCGCCAGCAGCCAAGCGAGACTAGCGGTCAATGAGCAGTTCTTC.

This clonotype is medium-sized (0.01 to 0.1%) in the sample. V is TRBV7-9 and J is TRBJ2-1; D is perhaps TRBD2 (6 bases). Germline assignment: CDR1 SEHNR and CDR2 FQNEAQ (reference sequence). Trimming stripped 4 bases from V and 0 bases from J, with 13 bases between. The CDR3 sequence is 16 residues long. The DNA for the CDR3 is TGTGCCAGCAGCTACCGGGCGGGGAGCTCCTACAATGAGCAGTTCTTC. It encodes CASSYRAGSSYNEQFF.

This clonotype has at least ten counts. This chain joins TRBV28 and TRBJ2-7; D is perhaps TRBD2 (6 bases). This CDR3 is built from 16 residues. CDR1 is MDHEN, CDR2 SYDVKM, per germline. The V end was cut by 0 bases, the J end by 4 bases, with 16 bases between. The CDR3 loop reads CASSLWKEGQWYEQYF. CDR3 coding DNA: TGTGCCAGCAGTTTATGGAAGGAGGGCCAATGGTACGAGCAGTACTTC.

The genes are TRBV12-5 and TRBJ2-1, with 7 bases aligning to TRBD2. Germline CDR1 reads LGHNT; CDR2 reads FRNRAP. Trimming took 1 base from V and 7 from J; bases not matched to a gene: 7. The CDR3 runs 15 residues. This CDR3 is CASGLGGGPYNEQFF. CDR3 nucleotide sequence: TGTGCTAGTGGTTTGGGGGGAGGGCCGTATAATGAGCAGTTCTTC.

Relative to its sample, this clonotype is medium-sized (0.01 to 0.1%). This chain connects TRBV24-1 to TRBJ2-1, with D perhaps TRBD2 (5 bases). V was shortened by 5 bases and J by 5 bases, with 9 bases between the two germline ends. The CDR3 is made up of 13 amino acids. Germline V gene lookup returns CDR1 KGHDR and CDR2 SFDVKD. CDR3 protein: CATSGTADNEQFF. CDR3 in DNA: TGTGCCACCAGTGGGACTGCGGACAATGAGCAGTTCTTC.

As to this clonotype: A much larger clone differs by one base, so this may be a read error. The V call is TRBV29-1, the J call TRBJ1-2, with D perhaps matching TRBD1 (6 bases). The germline CDR1 and CDR2 sequences are SQVTM and ANQGSEA. The V gene lost 7 bases and the J gene lost 7 bases, with 13 bases spanning the gap. CDR3 length: 11 amino acids. The CDR3 is CSGRTDTGYTF. The CDR3 DNA sequence: TGCAGCGGAAGGACAGATACTGGCTACACCTTC. The whole variable domain, remainder taken from reference TRBV29-1 and TRBJ1-2, is SAVISQKPSRDICQRGTSLTIQCQVDSQVTMMFWYRQQPGQSLTLIATANQGSEATYESGFVIDKFPISRPNLTFSTLTVSNMSPEDSSIYLCSGRTDTGYTFGSGTRLTVV.

This clonotype is termed medium-sized. The V gene is TRBV5-1, the J gene TRBJ2-7, with D uncertain. V was trimmed by 4 bases and J by 3 bases, leaving 5 bases between them. The germline V gene has CDR1 SGHRS and CDR2 YFSETQ. This CDR3 is built from 11 residues. The DNA of the CDR3 is TGCGCCAGCAGCGTCGACTACGAGCAGTACTTC. Residues: CASSVDYEQYF.

This clonotype appeared a few times. One base away lies a much larger clone, so this may be a sequencing read error. The genes are TRBV7-2 and TRBJ2-7; the match to TRBD2 covers 10 bases. Germline V gives CDR1 SGHTA, CDR2 FQGNSA. Germline trimming cut 5 bases from V and 3 bases from J; bases unmatched to any gene: 7. This CDR3 is 15 amino acids long. The CDR3 protein is CASSRGLARGYEQYF. CDR3 in DNA: TGTGCCAGCAGCCGGGGACTAGCGAGAGGCTACGAGCAGTACTTC.

By its share, this clonotype is medium-sized (0.01 to 0.1%). The chain couples TRBV7-6 to TRBJ2-1; 7 nucleotides align to TRBD2. Germline trimming cut 1 base from V and 0 bases from J; bases unmatched to any gene: 3. CDR1 is SGHVS and CDR2 is FNYEAQ in the germline V gene. CDR3 length: 16 residues. Written as DNA, the CDR3 is TGTGCCAGCAGCTTAGTGGGCGGGAGCTCCTACAATGAGCAGTTCTTC. As protein: CASSLVGGSSYNEQFF.

This clonotype was picked up many times. Here the CDR3 reads CASSLEPRTSGNHEQFF. In nucleotides, the CDR3 is TGTGCCAGCAGCTTAGAACCTAGGACTAGCGGGAATCATGAGCAGTTCTTC. This sequence joins TRBV7-2 and TRBJ2-1, with 12 bases fitting TRBD2. The CDR3 sequence is 17 residues long. Looked up from germline, CDR1 is SGHTA and CDR2 is FQGNSA. J gave up 8 bases and V 1 base, and 9 bases lay outside the gene matches.

This clonotype was recorded once. The V and J genes are TRBV7-9 and TRBJ2-1; 7 nucleotides line up with TRBD1. The germline V gene has CDR1 SEHNR and CDR2 FQNEAQ (reference sequence). Trimming at V came to 4 bases and at J to 9 bases, leaving 15 bases not matched to a gene. The CDR3 sequence is 16 residues long. The CDR3 DNA reads as TGTGCCAGCAGCTCAAGAACGGGACAGATGAACACTGAGCAGTTCTTC. Its translation: CASSSRTGQMNTEQFF.

The V and J genes are TRBV6-5 and TRBJ1-1; D remains unclear. V lost 0 bases to trimming and J lost 4 bases, with 15 bases between them. The CDR3 runs 16 residues. CDR1 and CDR2 (germline): MNHEY, SVGAGI. The CDR3 region is CASSYSRHALTTEAFF. The CDR3 DNA sequence: TGTGCCAGCAGTTACTCCAGACACGCCCTAACCACTGAAGCTTTCTTT.

Comments on this clonotype: The junction departs from germline at one end; a sequencing error may be responsible. The rearrangement joins TRBV25-1 to TRBJ2-3, with D possibly being TRBD1 (6 bases). Germline assignment: CDR1 MGHDK and CDR2 SYGVNS. This CDR3 is 15 amino acids long. As DNA, the CDR3 is TGTGCCAGCAGTAACGGGCCCAGGGGCACAGATACGCGGTATTTT. This gives the protein CASSNGPRGTDTRYF.

Of note for this clonotype: A read error may explain this, as a much larger clone is one base away. The chain uses TRBV10-2 and TRBJ2-1; 7 bases agree with TRBD2. The length of the CDR3 is 15 residues. Germline CDR1 reads WSHSY; CDR2 reads SAAADI. V gave up 8 bases and J gave up 5 bases; unmatched junction bases: 12. CDR3 coding DNA: TGCGCCAGCTCAATAGTGGGAGGGCCTCACAATGAGCAGTTCTTC. The encoded protein is CASSIVGGPHNEQFF.

The chain is built from TRBV20-1 and TRBJ2-7, with 15 nucleotides matching TRBD2. CDR3 size: 17 residues. CDR1 and CDR2 (germline): DFQATT, SNEGSKA (reference sequence). V lost 5 bases, J lost 5 bases, and 13 bases stayed unmatched. CDR3 DNA: TGCAGTGCTTCCAAACCGGGACTAGCGGGAGGCATCGACGAGCAGTACTTC. Protein sequence: CSASKPGLAGGIDEQYF.

This clonotype was seen more than once but under ten times. This CDR3 reads CASSSGMNTEAFF. CDR3 nucleotide sequence: TGTGCCAGTAGCAGTGGGATGAACACTGAAGCTTTCTTT. The gene calls are TRBV19 and TRBJ1-1; no reliable D call. This CDR3 region has 13 residues. Germline CDR1 reads LNHDA; CDR2 reads SQIVND (reference sequence). The V gene lost 6 bases and the J gene lost 0 bases, with 8 bases spanning the gap.

This clonotype has only a few counts. The chain is built from TRBV6-5 and TRBJ2-7, with 8 nucleotides matching TRBD1. Trimming cost V 0 bases and J 6 bases; bases outside gene matches: 4. The CDR3 has 14 residues. Looked up from germline, CDR1 is MNHEY and CDR2 is SVGAGI. The CDR3 region has the DNA TGTGCCAGCAGTTACTCCAGGGGGCCCATCGAGCAGTACTTC. Translating it yields CASSYSRGPIEQYF.

Worth noting for this clonotype: Here the CDR3 omits its conserved ending phenylalanine or tryptophan, so a read error is the likely source. The gene calls are TRBV11-2 and TRBJ2-3; 10 bases fit TRBD2. CDR1 SGHAT and CDR2 FQNNGV come from the germline V gene. The CDR3 loop spans 17 amino acids. DNA for the CDR3: TGTGCCAGCAGCTTACGGACTAGCGGTCCTAGCACAGGTACGCAGTATCTT. Encoded protein: CASSLRTSGPSTGTQYL.

Many counts were recorded for this clonotype. CDR3 sequence (DNA): TGTGCCAGCAGTGAATACGGGCAGACCTACGAGCAGTACTTC. It translates to CASSEYGQTYEQYF. V is TRBV25-1 and J is TRBJ2-7; D is undetermined. CDR1 is MGHDK and CDR2 is SYGVNS in the germline V gene. Trimming stripped 0 bases from V and 2 bases from J, with 8 bases between. This CDR3 contains 14 residues.